Shown below are 10 T cell receptor beta chains from a single sample sequenced in a study of T cells in Graves' hyperthyroidism and ophthalmopathy. Using RNA transcripts as the source, TCR beta CDR3 regions were amplified. Carried out on the TCR CDR3, a first-round RT-PCR used the HTBI primer set. Each CDR3 protein gets one entry after TCRdb re-called the multiplex PCR reads with MiXCR. The sample shows roughly 300,000 distinct CDR3 sequences, about 25% of them seen only once. The sample taken for sequencing was blood. These receptors were taken from a man aged 40-55 years with Graves' hyperthyroidism that later progressed to Graves' ophthalmopathy.

The chain has TRBV29-1 and TRBJ1-1; TRBD1 is a possible D gene (5 bases). Trimming left V 4 bases short and J 7 bases short, with 25 bases between. Germline CDR1 and CDR2: SQVTM and ANQGSEA. CDR3 length: 16 amino acids. The CDR3 sequence is CSVGGYGLVGKGEAFF. The CDR3 DNA reads TGCAGCGTTGGGGGGTATGGGCTGGTGGGAAAGGGTGAAGCTTTCTTT.

This clonotype was detected ten times or more. The rearrangement uses TRBV27 and TRBJ2-7; D remains unclear. V shed 2 bases and J shed 2 bases, with 16 bases lying between them. The CDR3 has 16 amino acids. CDR1 is MNHEY, CDR2 SMNVEV, per germline (reference sequence). The CDR3 DNA follows: TGTGCCAGCAGTTTAAACCCCGTCGACGGCACCTACGAGCAGTACTTC. It codes for CASSLNPVDGTYEQYF.

This clonotype was detected many times. The V gene is TRBV9, the J gene TRBJ2-5; 10 nucleotides line up with TRBD2. The CDR3 is made up of 16 amino acids. Germline V gene data show CDR1 as SGDLS and CDR2 as YYNGEE. J lost 2 bases, V lost 4 bases, and 8 bases had no gene match. CDR3 in DNA: TGTGCCAGCAGCCTATCTCTAGCGGGAGAACAAGAGACCCAGTACTTC. As protein: CASSLSLAGEQETQYF.

This clonotype was counted at least ten times. J is TRBJ2-7 and V is TRBV7-9; 7 bases are a match to TRBD1. V was clipped by 11 bases and J by 4 bases; unmatched bases: 8. The CDR3 sequence is 12 residues long. Germline-derived CDR1 and CDR2 are SEHNR and FQNEAQ (reference sequence). CDR3 nucleotides: TGTGCCGCCGAAACAGGGGTTTACGAGCAGTACTTC. Amino acid sequence: CAAETGVYEQYF.

The chain carries TRBV10-3 and TRBJ2-7; either TRBD1 or TRBD2 may fit D (5 bases each). From germline, CDR1 is ENHRY and CDR2 SYGVKD. The CDR3 contains 13 residues. The ends were cut back, 5 bases at V and 2 bases at J, with 10 bases in the middle. The CDR3 loop is CAISPGRTYEQYF. The CDR3 nucleotides read TGTGCCATCAGTCCGGGGCGTACCTACGAGCAGTACTTC.

This clonotype was seen ten or more times. The V gene is TRBV29-1, the J gene TRBJ2-7; 9 bases are shared with TRBD2. The CDR3 is 14 residues long. CDR1 is SQVTM and CDR2 is ANQGSEA in the germline V gene. After removal of 7 bases from V and 3 bases from J, the junction contained 10 bases not matched to a gene. CDR3 sequence: CSAWRGTSSYEQYF. In DNA, the CDR3 is TGCAGCGCCTGGCGGGGGACTAGCAGCTACGAGCAGTACTTC.

The chain employs TRBV6-1 and TRBJ2-5, with D perhaps assigned TRBD1 or TRBD2 (5 bases each). The CDR3 is 14 residues long. The germline gives CDR1 MNHNS, CDR2 SASEGT. V shed 5 bases and J shed 5 bases, with 15 bases lying between them. The CDR3 here is CASSTTGAPETQYF. CDR3 bases: TGTGCCAGCAGTACCACCGGGGCACCGGAGACCCAGTACTTC.

This clonotype was recorded only once. The CDR3 DNA reads as TGTGCCACCCAGACAGGGGAGGGGAATCAGCCCCAGCATTTT. It translates to CATQTGEGNQPQHF. The chain is built from TRBV15 and TRBJ1-5; 8 bases agree with TRBD1. With V trimmed by 8 bases and J by 4 bases, 7 bases remained unmatched. The CDR3 sequence is 14 residues long. CDR1 and CDR2 (germline): LNHNV, YYDKDF (reference sequence).

This rearrangement joins TRBV5-1 to TRBJ2-2, with a possible D match to TRBD2 (5 bases). The V and J ends lost 2 bases and 11 bases respectively, with 10 bases between them. Germline V gene sequence: CDR1 SGHRS, CDR2 YFSETQ. This CDR3 contains 12 residues. CDR3 residues: CASSLLRGELFF. The CDR3, as DNA: TGCGCCAGCAGCTTACTTCGGGGTGAGCTGTTTTTT.

There are many counts of this clonotype. The chain carries TRBV20-1 and TRBJ1-2; D gene ambiguous. Between the trimmed V and J ends, which lost 6 bases and 8 bases, there was a span of 19 bases. The CDR3 extends over 13 amino acids. Per germline, CDR1 DFQATT and CDR2 SNEGSKA (reference sequence). CDR3 protein: CSAPAGPGFGYTF. Written as DNA, the CDR3 is TGCAGTGCCCCCGCCGGACCGGGTTTCGGCTACACCTTC.